This is a list of T cell receptor beta chains from one sample in a study of T cells in localized non-small cell lung cancer. Assay: immunoSEQ multiplex PCR; the TCRdb copy retains only in-frame clones and omits some. Of 20,000 to 30,000 clones in the sample, roughly nine tenths were seen once. The specimen was peripheral blood, collected before any cancer treatment. The receptors here all came from a female donor at least 60 years old with stage II squamous cell lung carcinoma. CDR3s include the opening cysteine and the closing phenylalanine or tryptophan. The order of the fields is V gene, J gene, CDR3 length, D gene, clone size, CDR3 DNA, CDR3 protein. The D gene is left open where the match is weak. The size field is filled for only some rows; it gives once, few, many or a size class.

TRBV11-2	TRBJ2-1	15	.	.	TGTGCCAGCAGCTTAGGGGGGGACGTCTACAATGAGCAGTTCTTC	CASSLGGDVYNEQFF
TRBV18	TRBJ1-1	14	.	once	TGTGCCAGCTCACGAGTGGGATTGGACACTGAAGCTTTCTTT	CASSRVGLDTEAFF
TRBV5-5	TRBJ1-1	13	.	.	TGTGCCAGCAGCCCTCGCATGAACACTGAAGCTTTCTTT	CASSPRMNTEAFF
TRBV2	TRBJ2-5	13	.	.	TGTGCCAGCTCTAGGGGAAAAGGGGAGACCCAGTACTTC	CASSRGKGETQYF
TRBV28	TRBJ1-2	12	.	.	TGTGCCAGCAGTTTCCGTCTCTATGGCTACACCTTC	CASSFRLYGYTF
TRBV18	TRBJ2-5	12	.	once	TGTGCCAGCTCCCTCTCCAGAGAGACCCAGTACTTC	CASSLSRETQYF
TRBV9	TRBJ2-5	15	TRBD2	.	TGTGCCAGCAGCGTAACGCGGGGGGACCAAGAGACCCAGTACTTC	CASSVTRGDQETQYF
TRBV11-2	TRBJ1-1	17	.	.	TGTGCCAGCAGCTTAGGATCTGTAGGGCAGCTGAACACTGAAGCTTTCTTT	CASSLGSVGQLNTEAFF
TRBV5-5	TRBJ1-1	16	.	few	TGTGCCAGCAGCTTCCAGGGGCGGAATAGGAACACTGAAGCTTTCTTT	CASSFQGRNRNTEAFF
TRBV6-5	TRBJ1-1	16	.	.	TGTGCCAGCAGTTACGGTACAGGGACGACGTACACTGAAGCTTTCTTT	CASSYGTGTTYTEAFF
TRBV11-2	TRBJ1-3	14	.	.	TGTGCCAGCAGCCCCGGGGGTGGCGGAAACACCATATATTTT	CASSPGGGGNTIYF
TRBV30	TRBJ1-4	14	.	.	TGTGCCTGGGGCCGGGAAGCAACTAATGAAAAACTGTTTTTT	CAWGREATNEKLFF
TRBV19	TRBJ2-5	15	.	.	TGTGCCAGTAGTATTGGGGGCCGAAGAGAAGAGACCCAGTACTTC	CASSIGGRREETQYF
TRBV29-1	TRBJ1-1	13	.	.	TGCAGCGTGTCTAGGGGGAGGATCACTGAAGCTTTCTTT	CSVSRGRITEAFF